This T cell receptor beta chain appears in the sequencing data of a study of T cell changes during pregnancy in multiple sclerosis. The table came from immunoSEQ multiplex PCR; TCRdb's copy has only in-frame clones and leaves some out. Of about 77,000 clones in the sample, 85% to 95% are singletons; the top ten hold approximately 2.4%. This CDR3 comprises 14 residues. Germline V gene data show CDR1 as GTSNPN and CDR2 as SVGIG (reference sequence). Trimming removed 4 bases at V and 0 bases at J, with 7 bases between. The chain links TRBV30 to TRBJ2-6; D unclear. This clonotype was obtained from a female donor in good health, enrolled as a control in a pregnancy study. The source was peripheral blood, collected after pregnancy. The CDR3 sequence is CAWTRSSGANVLTF. CDR3 nucleotide sequence: TGTGCCTGGACCCGGAGCTCTGGGGCCAACGTCCTGACTTTC.